This T cell receptor beta chain comes out of a study of breast tumors, draining lymph nodes, adjacent tissues. V lost 4 bases and J 0 bases, leaving 7 bases between the germline ends. This CDR3 is 14 amino acids long. This clonotype was recorded many times. Its cognate antigen is unknown. Study observations and caveats: Compared with lymph nodes, tumors were less diverse; compared with nontumor tissue, more. Luminal-like breast cancer showed significantly higher tumor–nontumor repertoire similarity than basal-like.

Axillary draining lymph nodes of breast cancer patients supplied the node samples. TCRdb reanalysed the multiplex PCR reads using MiXCR and keeps one entry per CDR3 protein. The data hold 200,000 or so distinct CDR3 sequences, with over 25% observed a single time. Sequenced sample: axillary lymph node tissue. The TCR was taken from a female donor with breast cancer. Some clones in this sample may be carry-over from other donors' samples. The chain combines TRBV12-3 or TRBV12-4 with TRBJ1-3; D not certain. DNA for the CDR3: TGTGCCAGCAGTTCCAGTTACTCTGGAAACACCATATATTTT. It specifies CASSSSYSGNTIYF.